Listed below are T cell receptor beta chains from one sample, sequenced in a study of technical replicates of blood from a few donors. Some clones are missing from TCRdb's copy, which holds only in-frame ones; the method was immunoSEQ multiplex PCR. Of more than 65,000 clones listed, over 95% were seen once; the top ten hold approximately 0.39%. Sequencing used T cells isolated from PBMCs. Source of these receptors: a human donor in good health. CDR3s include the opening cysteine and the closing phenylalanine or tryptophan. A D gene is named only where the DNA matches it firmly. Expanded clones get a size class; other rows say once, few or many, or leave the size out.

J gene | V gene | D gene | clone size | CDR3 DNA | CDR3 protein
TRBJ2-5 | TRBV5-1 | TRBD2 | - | TGCGCCAGCAGCTTGAACCTGGCTAGCGGGCAAGAGACCCAGTACTTC | CASSLNLASGQETQYF
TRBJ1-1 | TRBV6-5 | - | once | TGTGCCAGCAGTTTCTCTCCTCGTGGACAGAACACTGAAGCTTTCTTT | CASSFSPRGQNTEAFF
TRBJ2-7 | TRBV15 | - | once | TGTGCCACCAGCAGAGATAAACGCAGCTACGAGCAGTACTTC | CATSRDKRSYEQYF
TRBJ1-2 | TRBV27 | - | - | TGTGCCAGCAGTTTCCAGGGGATTCCCCCTGAGGGCTACACCTTC | CASSFQGIPPEGYTF
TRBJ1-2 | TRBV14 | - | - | TGTGCCAGCAGCCAAGTGTACTCGGGTTCGCGTGGCTACACCTTC | CASSQVYSGSRGYTF
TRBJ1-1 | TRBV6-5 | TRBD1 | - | TGTGCCAGCAGTTTGGGACAGGGGTTCACTGAAGCTTTCTTT | CASSLGQGFTEAFF
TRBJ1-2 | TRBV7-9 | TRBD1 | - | TGTGCCAGCAGCTTAGGGGACAGGGGCCTTTTATACTATGGCTACACCTTC | CASSLGDRGLLYYGYTF
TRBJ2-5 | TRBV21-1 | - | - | TGTGCCAGCAGCAAAGCGACAGGGGGGGAGGTCGGGACCCAGTACTTC | CASSKATGGEVGTQYF
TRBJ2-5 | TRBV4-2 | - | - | TGTGCCAGCAGCCAATCGTTCTTGGAGACCCAGTACTTC | CASSQSFLETQYF
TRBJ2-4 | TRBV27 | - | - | TGTGCCAGCAGTCTCCGGACAGCTGGCAAAAACATTCAGTACTTC | CASSLRTAGKNIQYF
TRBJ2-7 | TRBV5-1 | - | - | TGCGCCAGCACCCTCTCCATTACAGGGAACTTTGATTACGAGCAGTACTTC | CASTLSITGNFDYEQYF
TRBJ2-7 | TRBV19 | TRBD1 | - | TGTGCCAGTAGTACCCGAGGGACAGGGGGGTCCTACGAGCAGTACTTC | CASSTRGTGGSYEQYF
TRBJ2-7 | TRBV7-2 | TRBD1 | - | TGTGCCAGCAGCTTAATGGGAACAGGGGGTTTCAACGAGCAGTACTTC | CASSLMGTGGFNEQYF
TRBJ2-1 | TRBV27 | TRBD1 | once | TGTGCCAGTGGGGACAGCCACTACAATGAGCAGTTCTTC | CASGDSHYNEQFF
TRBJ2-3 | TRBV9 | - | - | TGTGCCAGCAGCGTAGAACTACATCAAGATACGCAGTATTTT | CASSVELHQDTQYF
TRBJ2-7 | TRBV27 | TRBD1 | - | TGTGCCAGTAAGGACAGGGGGCGCGAGCAGTACTTC | CASKDRGREQYF
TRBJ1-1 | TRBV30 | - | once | TGTGCCTGGAATCCGGGGAACACTGAAGCTTTCTTT | CAWNPGNTEAFF
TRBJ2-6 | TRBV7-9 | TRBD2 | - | TGTGCCAGCAGCTTAGACCTAGCGGGAGTAATCGCTGGGGCCAACGTCCTGACTTTC | CASSLDLAGVIAGANVLTF
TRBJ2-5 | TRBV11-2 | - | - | TGTGCCAGCAGCTCCCCTACCCAGACCCAGTACTTC | CASSSPTQTQYF
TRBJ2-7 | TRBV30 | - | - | TGTGCCTGGCGGGAGACCTCCTACGAGCAGTACTTC | CAWRETSYEQYF
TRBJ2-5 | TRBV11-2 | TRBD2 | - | TGTGCCAGCAGCTTAGGATCGTTGAGGCTAGCGGGAGAGACCCAGTACTTC | CASSLGSLRLAGETQYF
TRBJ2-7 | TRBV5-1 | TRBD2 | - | TGCGCCAGCCGCGTGGAACTAGCGGCAAACTCCTACGAGCAGTACTTC | CASRVELAANSYEQYF
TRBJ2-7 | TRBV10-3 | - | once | TGTGCCATCGGGCCACTCTACGAGCAGTACTTC | CAIGPLYEQYF
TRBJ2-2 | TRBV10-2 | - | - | TGCGCCAGCGCGGGGGCTGGTCTCTACACCGGGGAGCTGTTTTTT | CASAGAGLYTGELFF
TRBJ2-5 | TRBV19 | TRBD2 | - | TGTGCCAGTAGTATAGAAGGCCTGCTGCACAAGACTAGCGGGACTGAAGAGGCCCAGTACTTC | CASSIEGLLHKTSGTEEAQYF
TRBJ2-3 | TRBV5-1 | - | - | TGCGCCAGCAGCTTGGGCGTCAGCACAGATACGCAGTATTTT | CASSLGVSTDTQYF
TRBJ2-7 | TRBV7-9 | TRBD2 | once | TGTGCCAGCAGCTTAGCGGGGAGGGCCTACGAGCAGTACTTC | CASSLAGRAYEQYF
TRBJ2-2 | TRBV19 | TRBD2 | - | TGTGCCAGTAGTATCATTGGGGGGGCCGGGGAGCTGTTTTTT | CASSIIGGAGELFF
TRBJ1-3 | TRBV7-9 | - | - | TGTGCCAGCAGCTTAGGACAGCCCCTCTCTGGAAACACCATATATTTT | CASSLGQPLSGNTIYF
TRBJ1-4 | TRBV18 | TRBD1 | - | TGTGCCAGCTCACCGTGGGGACAGGAGGGCGAAAAACTGTTTTTT | CASSPWGQEGEKLFF
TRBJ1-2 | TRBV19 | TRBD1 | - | TGTGCCAGTAGTCCTGGACAGGGACCTAACTATGGCTACACCTTC | CASSPGQGPNYGYTF
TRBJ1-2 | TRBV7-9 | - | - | TGTGCCAGCAGCTTTAAGAGATCCTATGGCTACACCTTC | CASSFKRSYGYTF
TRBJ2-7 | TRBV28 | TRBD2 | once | TGTGCCAGCAGCCTCCCGGGGGGGGGAACCTACGAGCAGTACTTC | CASSLPGGGTYEQYF
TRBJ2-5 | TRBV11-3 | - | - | TGTGCCAGCAGCTTAGATCCCTTTAGGAGGGCTTGGGAGACCCAGTACTTC | CASSLDPFRRAWETQYF
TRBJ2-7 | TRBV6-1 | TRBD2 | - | TGTGCCAGCAGTGAAGCGCCAAGCGGGAGGAGGAACGAGCAGTACTTC | CASSEAPSGRRNEQYF
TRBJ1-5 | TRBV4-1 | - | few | TGCGCCAGCAGCCAAGAAGGAGGGGTCGGACAGCCCCAGCATTTT | CASSQEGGVGQPQHF
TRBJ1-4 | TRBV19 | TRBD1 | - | TGTGCCAGTAGTATAGCCCGAGACAGGGGAAATGAAAAACTGTTTTTT | CASSIARDRGNEKLFF
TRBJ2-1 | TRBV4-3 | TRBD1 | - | TGCGCCAGCAGTTTCAACAGGGGCAATGAGCAGTTCTTC | CASSFNRGNEQFF
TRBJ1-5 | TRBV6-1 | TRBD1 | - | TGTGCCAGCAGTGAAATCGACAGGGGAAATCAGCCCCAGCATTTT | CASSEIDRGNQPQHF
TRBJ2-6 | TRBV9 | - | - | TGTGCCAGCAGCGTTCAGGGGTCCTCGGCTGGGGCCAACGTCCTGACTTTC | CASSVQGSSAGANVLTF
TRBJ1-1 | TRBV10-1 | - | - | TGCGCCAGCAGTGAGTCCGCCAGGTGGGGGGCTGAAGCTTTCTTT | CASSESARWGAEAFF
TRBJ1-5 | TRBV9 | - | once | TGTGCCAGCCGGGGAGGGCAGGGCAATCAGCCCCAGCATTTT | CASRGGQGNQPQHF
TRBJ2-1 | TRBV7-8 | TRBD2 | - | TGTGCCAGCAGCTTAGGTAGCGGGAGCTCCTACAATGAGCAGTTCTTC | CASSLGSGSSYNEQFF
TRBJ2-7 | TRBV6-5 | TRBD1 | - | TGTGCCAGCAGTTACAGTTACAGGGGTTCCTACGAGCAGTACTTC | CASSYSYRGSYEQYF
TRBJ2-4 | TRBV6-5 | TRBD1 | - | TGTGCCAGCAGTCAGGACAGGGTGAACATTCAGTACTTC | CASSQDRVNIQYF
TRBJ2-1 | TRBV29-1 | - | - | TGCAGCGCTTTTGGAGGGTCAGACAATGAGCAGTTCTTC | CSAFGGSDNEQFF
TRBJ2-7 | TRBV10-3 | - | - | TGTGCCACCCGGGGGATGGTGGGTTACGAGCAGTACTTC | CATRGMVGYEQYF
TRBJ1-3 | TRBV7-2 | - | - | TGTGCCAGCAGACGAACACAGGGCTATGGAAACACCATATATTTT | CASRRTQGYGNTIYF
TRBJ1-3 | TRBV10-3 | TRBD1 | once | TGTGCCATCAGAAAGGACAGGGGCCATTCTGGAAACACCATATATTTT | CAIRKDRGHSGNTIYF
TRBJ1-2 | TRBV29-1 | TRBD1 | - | TGCAGCGTTGAGGCAAAGAATATACGGGACAGGGGAAATGGCTACACCTTC | CSVEAKNIRDRGNGYTF
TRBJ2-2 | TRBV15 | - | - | TGTGCCACCAGCAGGGACGGAGGGTGGGGGGAGCTGTTTTTT | CATSRDGGWGELFF
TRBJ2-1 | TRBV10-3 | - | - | TGTGCCATCAGTGAGTCCGACAATGAGCAGTTCTTC | CAISESDNEQFF
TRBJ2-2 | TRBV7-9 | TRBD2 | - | TGTGCCAGCCCCAGAATGGTGCCTAGCGGGAGTAAAGGTCCCGGGGAGCTGTTTTTT | CASPRMVPSGSKGPGELFF
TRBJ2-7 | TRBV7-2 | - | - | TGTGCCAGCAGCTTAGTAGAAGAGCAGTACTTC | CASSLVEEQYF
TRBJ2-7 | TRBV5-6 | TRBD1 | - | TGTGCCAGCAGCCCGAGGGACAGTTACTCCTACGAGCAGTACTTC | CASSPRDSYSYEQYF
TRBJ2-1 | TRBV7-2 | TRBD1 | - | TGTGCCAGCAGGCACTTAGGAAGGGACAGGTATCGTGAGCAGTTCTTC | CASRHLGRDRYREQFF
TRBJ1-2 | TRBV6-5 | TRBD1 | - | TGTGCCAGCAGAACTAGACAGGGGGCCTATGGCTACACCTTC | CASRTRQGAYGYTF
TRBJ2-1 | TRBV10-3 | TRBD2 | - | TGTGCCCTCGGGGGGGTATCCTACAATGAGCAGTTCTTC | CALGGVSYNEQFF
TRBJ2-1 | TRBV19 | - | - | TGTGCCAGTAGTATATATGCGGTGAAGAGCTCCTACAATGAGCAGTTCTTC | CASSIYAVKSSYNEQFF